The 6 T cell receptor beta chains reported below all come from one sample, sequenced in a study of blood T cell repertoires in COVID-19. TCRdb's copy holds only in-frame clones and misses some; the assay was immunoSEQ multiplex PCR. The sample records about 140,000 clones, 70% to 90% being singletons. Sequenced: peripheral blood. These receptors were collected from a human donor in a cohort sampled during active COVID-19.

This chain links TRBV11-2 with TRBJ2-5; D perhaps matches TRBD1 (6 bases). The CDR3 is 14 amino acids. Trimming pared 2 bases from V and 4 bases from J, leaving 11 bases between. In germline, CDR1 is SGHAT, CDR2 FQNNGV. As DNA, the CDR3 is TGTGCCAGCAGCTTAAGGCGAGGGGGAGAGACCCAGTACTTC. It specifies CASSLRRGGETQYF.

CDR3 sequence reads: CAWRVAGGQETQYF. Written as DNA, the CDR3 is TGTGCCTGGAGGGTAGCGGGGGGACAAGAGACCCAGTACTTC. The V and J genes are TRBV30 and TRBJ2-5; 10 nucleotides line up with TRBD2. Germline V gene data show CDR1 as GTSNPN and CDR2 as SVGIG (reference sequence). This CDR3 comprises 14 residues. The ends lost 3 bases at V and 2 bases at J; junction bases unmatched: 3.

This rearrangement joins TRBV10-3 to TRBJ2-2, with 8 bases fitting TRBD1. The V segment lost 3 bases and the J segment 1 base; nucleotides outside the gene matches: 13. The CDR3 has 19 residues. Germline-derived CDR1 and CDR2 are ENHRY and SYGVKD. The DNA of the CDR3 is TGTGCCATCAGTGAAGCCCCGGACAGGGTGATGGTGAACACCGGGGAGCTGTTTTTT. It codes for CAISEAPDRVMVNTGELFF.

J is TRBJ2-7 and V is TRBV13, with 8 bases identical to TRBD2. The trim removed 3 bases at V and 3 bases at J, leaving 7 bases unmatched. CDR3 size: 15 residues. Germline V gives CDR1 PRHDT, CDR2 FYEKMQ (reference sequence). The CDR3 spells CASSFTSGGVYEQYF. The CDR3 DNA sequence: TGTGCCAGCAGCTTTACTAGCGGAGGAGTCTACGAGCAGTACTTC.

This chain joins TRBV5-1 and TRBJ1-2; 7 bases fit TRBD1. The CDR3 has 13 residues. V trimming: 4 bases; J trimming: 5 bases; junction bases outside the gene matches: 5. From germline, CDR1 is SGHRS and CDR2 YFSETQ. In DNA form, the CDR3 reads TGCGCCAGCAGCGGAGGGGGCCCTTATGGCTACACCTTC. Protein sequence: CASSGGGPYGYTF. The full variable domain, its missing parts supplied by reference TRBV5-1 and TRBJ1-2, is KAGVTQTPRYLIKTRGQQVTLSCSPISGHRSVSWYQQTPGQGLQFLFEYFSETQRNKGNFPGRFSGRQFSNSRSEMNVSTLELGDSALYLCASSGGGPYGYTFGSGTRLTVV.

The genes are TRBV11-2 and TRBJ2-5, with 9 bases lining up with TRBD1. The CDR3 spans 19 residues. The V gene's germline CDR1 is SGHAT and CDR2 FQNNGV. The J segment lost 0 bases and the V segment lost 5 bases, leaving 16 bases of the junction unmatched. The CDR3 here is CASSPRAGTGLWYQETQYF. For the CDR3, the DNA is TGTGCCAGCAGCCCAAGGGCGGGGACAGGGCTCTGGTACCAAGAGACCCAGTACTTC.